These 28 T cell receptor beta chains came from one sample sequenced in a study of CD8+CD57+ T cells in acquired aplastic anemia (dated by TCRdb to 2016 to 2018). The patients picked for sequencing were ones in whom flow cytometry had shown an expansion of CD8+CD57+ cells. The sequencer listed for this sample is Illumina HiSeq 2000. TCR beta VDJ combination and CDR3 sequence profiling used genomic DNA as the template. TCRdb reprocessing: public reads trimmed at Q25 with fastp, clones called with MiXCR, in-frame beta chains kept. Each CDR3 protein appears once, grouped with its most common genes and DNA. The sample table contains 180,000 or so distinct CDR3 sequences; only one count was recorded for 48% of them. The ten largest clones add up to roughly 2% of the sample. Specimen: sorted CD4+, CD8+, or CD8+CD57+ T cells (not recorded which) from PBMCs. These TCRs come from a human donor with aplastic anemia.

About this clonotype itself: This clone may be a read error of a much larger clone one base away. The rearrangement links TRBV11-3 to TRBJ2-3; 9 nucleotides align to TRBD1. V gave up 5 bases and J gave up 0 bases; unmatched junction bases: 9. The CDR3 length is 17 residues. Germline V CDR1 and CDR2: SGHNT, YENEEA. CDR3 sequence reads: CASSLETGGRSTDTQYF. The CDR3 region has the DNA TGTGCCAGCAGCCTGGAGACAGGGGGACGTAGCACAGATACGCAGTATTTT.

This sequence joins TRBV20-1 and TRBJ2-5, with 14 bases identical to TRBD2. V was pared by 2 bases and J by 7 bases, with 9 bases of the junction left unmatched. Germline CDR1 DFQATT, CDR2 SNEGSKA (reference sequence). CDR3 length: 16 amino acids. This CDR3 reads CSARIGTSGRGGTQYF. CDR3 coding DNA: TGCAGTGCTAGAATTGGGACTAGCGGGAGAGGGGGGACCCAGTACTTC.

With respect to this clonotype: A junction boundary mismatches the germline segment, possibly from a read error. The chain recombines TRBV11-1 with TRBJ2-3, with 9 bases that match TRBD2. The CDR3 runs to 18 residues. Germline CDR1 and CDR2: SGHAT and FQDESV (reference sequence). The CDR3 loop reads CASSSSSGTRLVADTRYF. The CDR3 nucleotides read TGTGCCAGCAGCTCCTCTAGCGGGACTCGGTTGGTTGCAGATACGCGGTATTTT.

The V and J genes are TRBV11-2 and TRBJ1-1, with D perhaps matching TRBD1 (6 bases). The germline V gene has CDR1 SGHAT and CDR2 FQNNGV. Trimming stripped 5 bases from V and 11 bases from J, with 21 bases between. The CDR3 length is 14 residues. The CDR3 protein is CASSQGEKQGFAFF. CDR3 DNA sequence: TGTGCCAGCAGCCAAGGGGAGAAACAGGGCTTCGCTTTCTTT.

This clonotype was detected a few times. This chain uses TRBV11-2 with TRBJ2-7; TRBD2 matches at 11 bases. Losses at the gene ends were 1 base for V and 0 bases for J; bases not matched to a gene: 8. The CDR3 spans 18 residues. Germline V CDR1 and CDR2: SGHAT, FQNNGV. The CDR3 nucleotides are TGTGCCAGCAGCTTAGTTCTAGCGGGAGGTACCTACTCCTACGAGCAGTACTTC. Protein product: CASSLVLAGGTYSYEQYF.

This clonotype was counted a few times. CDR3 protein: CASSLTGVDYEQYF. As DNA, the CDR3 is TGTGCCAGCAGCTTGACGGGAGTGGACTACGAGCAGTACTTC. The V and J genes are TRBV7-9 and TRBJ2-7; tentative D call: TRBD2 (6 bases). The CDR3 spans 14 residues. Looked up from germline, CDR1 is SEHNR and CDR2 is FQNEAQ (reference sequence). V lost 3 bases and J 3 bases, leaving 12 bases between the germline ends.

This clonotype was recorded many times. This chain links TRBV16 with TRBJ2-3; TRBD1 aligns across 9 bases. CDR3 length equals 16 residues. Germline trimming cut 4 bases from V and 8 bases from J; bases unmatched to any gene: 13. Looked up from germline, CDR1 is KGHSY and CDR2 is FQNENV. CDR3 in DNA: TGTGCCAGCAGCCCGTCCCACGGGACAGGGTATGGTACGCAGTATTTT. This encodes CASSPSHGTGYGTQYF.

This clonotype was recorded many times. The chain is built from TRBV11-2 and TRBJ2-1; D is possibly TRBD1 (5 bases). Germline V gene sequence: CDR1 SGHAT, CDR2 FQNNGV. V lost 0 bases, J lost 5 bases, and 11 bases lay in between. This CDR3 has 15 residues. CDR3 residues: CASSLEPGLNNEQFF. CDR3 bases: TGTGCCAGCAGCTTAGAACCAGGGCTAAACAATGAGCAGTTCTTC.

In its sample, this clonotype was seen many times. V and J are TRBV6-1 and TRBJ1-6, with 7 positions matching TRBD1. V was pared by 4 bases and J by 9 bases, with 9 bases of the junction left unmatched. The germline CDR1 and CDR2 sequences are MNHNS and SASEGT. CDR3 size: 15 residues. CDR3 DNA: TGTGCCAGCAGTGCGACCTCAGGGGGGGTTTCACCCCTCCACTTT. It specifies CASSATSGGVSPLHF.

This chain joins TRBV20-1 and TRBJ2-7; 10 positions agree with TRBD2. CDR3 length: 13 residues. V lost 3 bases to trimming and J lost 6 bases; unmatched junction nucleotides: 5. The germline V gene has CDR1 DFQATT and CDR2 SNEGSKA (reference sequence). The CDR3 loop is CSARASGSGEQYF. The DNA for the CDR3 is TGCAGTGCTAGGGCTAGCGGGAGTGGCGAGCAGTACTTC.

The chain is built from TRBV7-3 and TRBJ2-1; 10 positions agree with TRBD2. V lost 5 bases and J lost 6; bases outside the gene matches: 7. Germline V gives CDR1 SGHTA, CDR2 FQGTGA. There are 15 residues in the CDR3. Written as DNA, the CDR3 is TGTGCCAGCAGCCCCGGGACTAGCGAGCGCAATGAGCAGTTCTTC. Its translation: CASSPGTSERNEQFF.

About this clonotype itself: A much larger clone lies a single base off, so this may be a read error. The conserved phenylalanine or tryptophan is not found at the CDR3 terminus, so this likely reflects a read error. The CDR3 sequence is CASSPTGGSAFL. The CDR3 DNA reads TGTGCCAGCAGCCCCACTGGGGGGAGTGCTTTCCTT. This chain links TRBV9 with TRBJ1-1, with D possibly TRBD1 on 5 matching bases. Germline lookup yields CDR1 SGDLS and CDR2 YYNGEE. This CDR3 has 12 residues. V was clipped by 4 bases and J by 11 bases, with 15 bases between them.

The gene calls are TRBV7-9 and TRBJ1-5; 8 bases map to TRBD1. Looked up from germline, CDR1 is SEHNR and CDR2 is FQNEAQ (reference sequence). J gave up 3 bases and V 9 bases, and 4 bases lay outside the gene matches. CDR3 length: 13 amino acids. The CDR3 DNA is TGTGCCAGTACGCAGGGGGCCAATCAGCCCCAGCATTTT. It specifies CASTQGANQPQHF.

The CDR3 reads CASSVDSHSNQPQHF. The CDR3 DNA reads TGCGCCAGCAGCGTGGACAGTCATAGCAATCAGCCCCAGCATTTT. The rearrangement joins TRBV5-1 to TRBJ1-5; possible D gene TRBD1, 6 bases. V was shortened by 4 bases and J by 0 bases, with 11 bases between the two germline ends. Germline V gene data show CDR1 as SGHRS and CDR2 as YFSETQ. The CDR3 consists of 15 residues.

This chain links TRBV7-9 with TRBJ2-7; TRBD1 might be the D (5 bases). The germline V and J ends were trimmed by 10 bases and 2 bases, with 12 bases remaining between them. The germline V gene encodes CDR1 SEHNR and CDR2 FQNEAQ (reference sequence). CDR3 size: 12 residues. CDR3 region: CAIGAFTYEQYF. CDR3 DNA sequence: TGTGCCATAGGGGCATTTACCTACGAGCAGTACTTC.

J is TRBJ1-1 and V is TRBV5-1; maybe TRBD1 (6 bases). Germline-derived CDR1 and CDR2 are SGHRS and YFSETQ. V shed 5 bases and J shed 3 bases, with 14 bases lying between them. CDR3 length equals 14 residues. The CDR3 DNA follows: TGCGCCAGCAGGGCCACCCCAGGGGACACTGAAGCTTTCTTT. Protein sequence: CASRATPGDTEAFF.

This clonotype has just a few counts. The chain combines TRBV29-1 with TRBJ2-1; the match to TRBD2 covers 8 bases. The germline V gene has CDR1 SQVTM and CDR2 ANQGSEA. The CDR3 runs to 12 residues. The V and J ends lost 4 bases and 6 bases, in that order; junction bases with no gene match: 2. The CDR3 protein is CSVAGGGNEQFF. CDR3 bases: TGCAGCGTTGCGGGAGGGGGCAATGAGCAGTTCTTC.

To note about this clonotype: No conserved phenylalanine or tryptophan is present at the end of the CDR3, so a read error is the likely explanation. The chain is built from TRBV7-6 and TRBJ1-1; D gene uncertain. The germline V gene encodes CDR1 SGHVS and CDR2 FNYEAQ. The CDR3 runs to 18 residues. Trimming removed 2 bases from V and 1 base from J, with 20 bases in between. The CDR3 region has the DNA TGTGCCAGCAGCTTATACGGAGCCCTTGGGGAATGGAACACTGAAGCTTTCCTT. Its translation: CASSLYGALGEWNTEAFL.

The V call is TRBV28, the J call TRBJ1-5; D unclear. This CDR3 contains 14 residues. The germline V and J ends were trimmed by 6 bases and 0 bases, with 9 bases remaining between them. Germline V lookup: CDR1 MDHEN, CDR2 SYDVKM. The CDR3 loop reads CASSPTYSNQPQHF. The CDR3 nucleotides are TGTGCCAGCAGCCCGACGTATAGCAATCAGCCCCAGCATTTT.

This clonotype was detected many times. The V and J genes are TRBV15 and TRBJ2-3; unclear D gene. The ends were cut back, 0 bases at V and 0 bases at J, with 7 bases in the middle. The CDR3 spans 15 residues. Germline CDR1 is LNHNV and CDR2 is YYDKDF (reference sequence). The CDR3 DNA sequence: TGTGCCACCAGCAGAGATTATGCGAGCACAGATACGCAGTATTTT. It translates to CATSRDYASTDTQYF.

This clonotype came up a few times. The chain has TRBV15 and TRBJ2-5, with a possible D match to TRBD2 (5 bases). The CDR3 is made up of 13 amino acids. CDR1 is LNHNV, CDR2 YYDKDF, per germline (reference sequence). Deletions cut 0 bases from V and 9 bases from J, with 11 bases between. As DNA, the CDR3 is TGTGCCACCAGCAGAGATCCCTGGGAGCCCCAGTACTTC. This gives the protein CATSRDPWEPQYF.

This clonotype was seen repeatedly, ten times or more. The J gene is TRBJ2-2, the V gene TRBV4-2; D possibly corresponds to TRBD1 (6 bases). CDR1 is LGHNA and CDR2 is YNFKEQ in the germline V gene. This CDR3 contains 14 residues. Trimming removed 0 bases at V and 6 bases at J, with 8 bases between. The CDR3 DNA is TGTGCCAGCAGCCAAGAAACAGGGCCCGGGGAGCTGTTTTTT. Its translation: CASSQETGPGELFF.

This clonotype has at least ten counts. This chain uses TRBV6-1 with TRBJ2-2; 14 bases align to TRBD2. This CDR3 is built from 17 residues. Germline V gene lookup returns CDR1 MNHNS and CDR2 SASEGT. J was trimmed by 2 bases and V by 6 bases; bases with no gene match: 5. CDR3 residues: CASRGLAGGRNTGELFF. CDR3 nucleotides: TGTGCCAGCAGAGGACTAGCGGGGGGCCGTAACACCGGGGAGCTGTTTTTT.

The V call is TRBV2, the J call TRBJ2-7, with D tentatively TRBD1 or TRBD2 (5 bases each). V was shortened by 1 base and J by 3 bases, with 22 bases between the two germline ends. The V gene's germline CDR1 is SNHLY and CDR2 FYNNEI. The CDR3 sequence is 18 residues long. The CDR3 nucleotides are TGTGCCAGCAGTGAAGTCGAGGGGTGGGCAGCGACAGACTACGAGCAGTACTTC. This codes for CASSEVEGWAATDYEQYF.

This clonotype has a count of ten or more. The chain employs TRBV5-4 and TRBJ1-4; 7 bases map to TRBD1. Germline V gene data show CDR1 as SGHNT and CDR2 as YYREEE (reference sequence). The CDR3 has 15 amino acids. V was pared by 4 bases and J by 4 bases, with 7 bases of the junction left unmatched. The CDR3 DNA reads TGTGCCAGCAGCGGCCGACAGGGAGATAATGAAAAACTGTTTTTT. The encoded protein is CASSGRQGDNEKLFF.

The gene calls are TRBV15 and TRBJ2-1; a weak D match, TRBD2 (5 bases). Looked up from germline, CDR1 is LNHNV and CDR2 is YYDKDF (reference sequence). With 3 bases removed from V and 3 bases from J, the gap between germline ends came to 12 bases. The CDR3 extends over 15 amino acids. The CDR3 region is CATSSPMDFYNEQFF. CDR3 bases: TGTGCCACCAGCAGCCCTATGGACTTCTACAATGAGCAGTTCTTC.

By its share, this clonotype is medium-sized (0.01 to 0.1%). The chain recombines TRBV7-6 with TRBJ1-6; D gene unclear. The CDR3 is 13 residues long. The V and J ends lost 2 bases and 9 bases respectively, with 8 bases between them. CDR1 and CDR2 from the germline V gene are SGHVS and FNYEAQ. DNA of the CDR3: TGTGCCAGCAGCTTATCGTTCGCTTCACCCCTCCACTTT. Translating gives CASSLSFASPLHF.

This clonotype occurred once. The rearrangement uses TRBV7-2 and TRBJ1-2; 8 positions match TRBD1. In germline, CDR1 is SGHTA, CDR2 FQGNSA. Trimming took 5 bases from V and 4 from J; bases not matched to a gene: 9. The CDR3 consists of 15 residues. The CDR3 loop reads CASSHGDRPSYGYTF. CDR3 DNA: TGTGCCAGCAGCCATGGGGACAGGCCTTCCTATGGCTACACCTTC.